This record covers a single T cell receptor (beta chain). Sequencing was performed with immunoSEQ multiplex PCR; in TCRdb, only in-frame clones are kept and a portion is missing. Among about 210,000 clones listed, around 88% were seen once. These data originate in a study of blood T cell repertoires in COVID-19. The study drew participants aged about 18 to 89 years from some 25 US areas. The clonotype was recovered from a woman aged 40 to 55 with acute COVID-19. The sample consisted of PBMCs or T cells enriched from blood (not recorded which).

Here the CDR3 DNA reads TGCGCCAGCAGCATGGACAGAAGGGGAACCAAAAACATTCAGTACTTC. Its protein product is CASSMDRRGTKNIQYF. This sequence joins TRBV5-1 and TRBJ2-4; D might be TRBD1 (6 bases). V was pared by 4 bases and J by 2 bases, with 16 bases between. The germline V gene encodes CDR1 SGHRS and CDR2 YFSETQ. This CDR3 is built from 16 residues.